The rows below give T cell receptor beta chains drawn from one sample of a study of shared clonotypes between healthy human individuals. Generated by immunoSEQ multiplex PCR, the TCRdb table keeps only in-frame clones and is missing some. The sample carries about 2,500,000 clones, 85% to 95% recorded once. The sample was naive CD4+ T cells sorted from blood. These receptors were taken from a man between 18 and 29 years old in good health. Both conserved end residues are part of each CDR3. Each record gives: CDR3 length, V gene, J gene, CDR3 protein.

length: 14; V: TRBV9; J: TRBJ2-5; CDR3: CASSVLAAAETQYF
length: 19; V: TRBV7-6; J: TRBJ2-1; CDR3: CASSALVGLAGESYNEQFF
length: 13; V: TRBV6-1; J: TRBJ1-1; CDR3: CASSGWANTEAFF
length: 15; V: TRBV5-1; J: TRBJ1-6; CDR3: CASSPGGSPNSPLHF
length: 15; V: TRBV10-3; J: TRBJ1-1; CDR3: CAISDLDRRNTEAFF
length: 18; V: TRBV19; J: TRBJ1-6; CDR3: CASNYQTERAGYNSPLHF
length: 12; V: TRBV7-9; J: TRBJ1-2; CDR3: CASSPEDYGYTF
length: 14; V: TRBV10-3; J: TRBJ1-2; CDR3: CATGAGTGDYGYTF
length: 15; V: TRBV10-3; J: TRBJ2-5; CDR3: CATGTSGGNEETQYF
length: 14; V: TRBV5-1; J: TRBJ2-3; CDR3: CASSLWDFRDTQYF
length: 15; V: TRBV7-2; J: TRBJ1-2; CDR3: CASSLDAEGRVGYTF
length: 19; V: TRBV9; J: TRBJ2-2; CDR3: CASSVEWTSGADNTGELFF
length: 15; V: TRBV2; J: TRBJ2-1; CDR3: CASSEGRGGYNEQFF
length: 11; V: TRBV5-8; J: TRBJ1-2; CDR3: CASSGAHGYTF
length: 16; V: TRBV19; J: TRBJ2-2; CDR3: CASSTQRETNTGELFF
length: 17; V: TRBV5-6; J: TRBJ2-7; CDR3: CASSLDPGTANPYEQYF
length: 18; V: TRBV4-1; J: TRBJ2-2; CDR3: CASSQAILERSNTGELFF
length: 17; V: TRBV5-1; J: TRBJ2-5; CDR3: CASSLDASGRAYETQYF
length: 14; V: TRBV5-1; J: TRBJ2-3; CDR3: CASSLTGIADTQYF
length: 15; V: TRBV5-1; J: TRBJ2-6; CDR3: CASSPQGGGANVLTF
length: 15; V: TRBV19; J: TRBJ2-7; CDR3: CASSRGTPSSYEQYF
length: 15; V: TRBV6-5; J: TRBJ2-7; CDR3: CASSRTAASGYEQYF
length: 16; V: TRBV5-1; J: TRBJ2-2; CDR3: CASSLGHSPNTGELFF
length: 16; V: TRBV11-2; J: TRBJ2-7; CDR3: CASSFRRLAGGNEQYF
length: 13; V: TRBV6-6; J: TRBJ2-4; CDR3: CASTLDKDRLSNF
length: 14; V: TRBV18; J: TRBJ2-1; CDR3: CASSPPGDYNEQFF
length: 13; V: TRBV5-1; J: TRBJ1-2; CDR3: CASGTGPNYGYTF
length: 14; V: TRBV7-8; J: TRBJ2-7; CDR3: CASSVRDITYEQYF
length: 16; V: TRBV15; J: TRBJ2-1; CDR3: CATSSPGQKFNNEQFF